The 26 T cell receptor beta chains presented below share a single source sample, sequenced in a study of OX40 agonist ivuxolimab in advanced cancers. The method was immunoSEQ multiplex PCR; TCRdb's version includes in-frame clones alone and lacks a portion of them. The sample lists 13,000 or so clones; around 77% were seen once. Here the sequenced sample was CD4+ or CD8+ T cells sorted from blood, taken in a trial of the OX40 agonist ivuxolimab. The receptors stem from an adult with an advanced solid tumor such as melanoma, head and neck, liver or kidney cancer.

The rearrangement links TRBV27 to TRBJ2-5; 10 bases align to TRBD2. With V trimmed by 0 bases and J by 1 base, 8 bases remained unmatched. CDR3 length equals 18 residues. Germline CDR1 reads MNHEY; CDR2 reads SMNVEV (reference sequence). In DNA, the CDR3 is TGTGCCAGCAGTTTATCAGCTTCTGGACTAGCGGTCCAAGAGACCCAGTACTTC. The encoded protein is CASSLSASGLAVQETQYF.

In this sample, this clone turned up a few times. J is TRBJ2-7 and V is TRBV5-1, with TRBD2 identical over 10 bases. The CDR3 runs to 17 residues. Germline values: CDR1 SGHRS, CDR2 YFSETQ. After removal of 1 base from V and 2 bases from J, the junction contained 9 bases not matched to a gene. As DNA, the CDR3 is TGCGCCAGCAGCTTGCTATCCGGGACTAGCGCAACCTACGAGCAGTACTTC. Translation: CASSLLSGTSATYEQYF.

The V gene is TRBV11-2, the J gene TRBJ1-2, with unresolved D. The CDR3 is 14 amino acids. Germline V gene sequence: CDR1 SGHAT, CDR2 FQNNGV. The V gene lost 1 base and the J gene lost 0 bases, with 6 bases spanning the gap. CDR3 sequence (DNA): TGTGCCAGCAGCTTAGGTCATACTAACTATGGCTACACCTTC. It specifies CASSLGHTNYGYTF.

V is TRBV5-5 and J is TRBJ2-5; maybe TRBD1 (5 bases). There are 15 residues in the CDR3. Looked up from germline, CDR1 is SGHKS and CDR2 is YYEKEE (reference sequence). V was pared by 4 bases and J by 1 base, with 14 bases between. The chain's CDR3 is CASSPRSGIQETQYF. CDR3 nucleotides: TGTGCCAGCAGCCCCCGGTCAGGGATCCAAGAGACCCAGTACTTC.

V usage is TRBV7-8 and J usage is TRBJ2-7; D may match TRBD1 or TRBD2 (6 bases each). The length of the CDR3 is 12 residues. CDR1 and CDR2 (germline): SGHVS, FQNEAQ. V was pared by 8 bases and J by 5 bases, with 13 bases between. The CDR3 sequence: CASLGGRDEQYF. DNA of the CDR3: TGTGCCAGCCTCGGGGGCCGCGACGAGCAGTACTTC.

The chain is built from TRBV27 and TRBJ2-7, with D unresolved. The CDR3 contains 13 residues. V lost 3 bases and J lost 7, with 13 bases in between. Germline V gene data show CDR1 as MNHEY and CDR2 as SMNVEV (reference sequence). The CDR3 DNA follows: TGTGCCAGCAGTTTCACCCAGCACGGGGAGCAGTACTTC. Protein product: CASSFTQHGEQYF.

This clone was found a few times. The rearrangement links TRBV7-8 to TRBJ2-5; D is perhaps TRBD1 (6 bases). Between the trimmed V and J ends, which lost 3 bases and 1 base, there was a span of 9 bases. Germline-derived CDR1 and CDR2 are SGHVS and FQNEAQ. The CDR3 contains 14 residues. CDR3 sequence (DNA): TGTGCCAGCAGCTTGGACAGCTCCCAAGAGACCCAGTACTTC. Its protein is CASSLDSSQETQYF.

The chain recombines TRBV11-2 with TRBJ2-7, with 13 bases that match TRBD2. With V trimmed by 4 bases and J by 7 bases, 4 bases remained unmatched. Germline values: CDR1 SGHAT, CDR2 FQNNGV. This CDR3 region has 14 residues. This CDR3 reads CASSSTSGRYEQYF. The CDR3 DNA is TGTGCCAGCAGCTCGACTAGCGGGAGGTATGAGCAGTACTTC.

V is TRBV19 and J is TRBJ2-2; 10 nucleotides align to TRBD1. CDR1 and CDR2 (germline): LNHDA, SQIVND (reference sequence). The CDR3 covers 16 residues. V shed 3 bases and J 5 bases; nucleotides not matched to a gene: 6. The CDR3 bases are TGTGCCAGTAGTATCAGGACAGGGGGAAGAACCGGGGAGCTGTTTTTT. Translating it yields CASSIRTGGRTGELFF.

This chain uses TRBV27 with TRBJ2-3; 8 positions match TRBD2. Trimming took 0 bases from V and 4 from J; bases not matched to a gene: 6. Germline V gene lookup returns CDR1 MNHEY and CDR2 SMNVEV (reference sequence). The CDR3 runs 16 residues. The CDR3 DNA reads TGTGCCAGCAGTTTATCGTTGGCGGGAGGCGCAGATACGCAGTATTTT. Translating gives CASSLSLAGGADTQYF.

The chain carries TRBV19 and TRBJ2-7; 8 bases are a match to TRBD2. This CDR3 spans 14 amino acids. Germline CDR1 and CDR2: LNHDA and SQIVND (reference sequence). Trimming removed 6 bases from V and 4 bases from J; junction bases left unmatched: 8. The CDR3, as DNA: TGTGCCAGTAGCCCCGCGGGGGGAATTTACGAGCAGTACTTC. This gives the protein CASSPAGGIYEQYF. The whole variable domain, filled in from reference TRBV19 and TRBJ2-7, reads DGGITQSPKYLFRKEGQNVTLSCEQNLNHDAMYWYRQDPGQGLRLIYYSQIVNDFQKGDIAEGYSVSREKKESFPLTVTSAQKNPTAFYLCASSPAGGIYEQYFGPGTRLTVT.

The CDR3 nucleotides are TGCGCCAGCAGCTTGGAGCTAGCGGGAGACGGTGAGCAGTTCTTC. Protein sequence: CASSLELAGDGEQFF. V usage is TRBV5-1 and J usage is TRBJ2-1, with 10 bases matching TRBD2. The germline gives CDR1 SGHRS, CDR2 YFSETQ. V gave up 0 bases and J gave up 9 bases; unmatched junction bases: 6. This CDR3 has 15 amino acids. Full variable domain (outside the CDR3, taken from reference TRBV5-1 and TRBJ2-1): KAGVTQTPRYLIKTRGQQVTLSCSPISGHRSVSWYQQTPGQGLQFLFEYFSETQRNKGNFPGRFSGRQFSNSRSEMNVSTLELGDSALYLCASSLELAGDGEQFFGPGTRLTVL.

This chain uses TRBV28 with TRBJ2-7, with 12 bases matching TRBD2. In germline, CDR1 is MDHEN, CDR2 SYDVKM. This CDR3 has 15 amino acids. V lost 4 bases and J lost 6; bases outside the gene matches: 7. The DNA for the CDR3 is TGTGCCAGCAGTTCGCGACTAGCGGGAGTTGGCGAGCAGTACTTC. It specifies CASSSRLAGVGEQYF.

This chain uses TRBV4-1 with TRBJ2-1, with 11 bases matching TRBD2. J lost 9 bases, V lost 5 bases, and 0 bases had no gene match. Germline V lookup: CDR1 MGHRA, CDR2 YSYEKL. The CDR3 runs 12 residues. CDR3 bases: TGCGCCAGCAGCGGGACTAGCGGTGAGCAGTTCTTC. Translated: CASSGTSGEQFF.

This rearrangement joins TRBV6-5 to TRBJ1-5; D is unresolved. Trimming removed 9 bases from V and 9 bases from J, with 15 bases in between. Germline loops: CDR1 MNHEY, CDR2 SVGAGI. The CDR3 contains 12 residues. CDR3 sequence (DNA): TGTGCCAGGCGAATTCGGAGGAGGCCCCAGCATTTT. This gives the protein CARRIRRRPQHF.

The chain combines TRBV7-9 with TRBJ2-3; 9 bases map to TRBD1. Germline trimming cut 4 bases from V and 4 bases from J; bases unmatched to any gene: 3. The germline V gene encodes CDR1 SEHNR and CDR2 FQNEAQ (reference sequence). This CDR3 has 14 amino acids. DNA for the CDR3: TGTGCCAGCAGCTCAACAGGGGGCCCAGATACGCAGTATTTT. Translating it yields CASSSTGGPDTQYF.

V usage is TRBV9 and J usage is TRBJ2-3; 8 positions agree with TRBD1. The CDR3 has 14 amino acids. After removal of 4 bases from V and 1 base from J, the junction contained 2 bases not matched to a gene. The V gene's germline CDR1 is SGDLS and CDR2 YYNGEE. The chain's CDR3 is CASSLTGGTDTQYF. CDR3 nucleotides: TGTGCCAGCAGCTTGACAGGGGGCACAGATACGCAGTATTTT.

The chain uses TRBV30 and TRBJ1-1; possible D gene TRBD1, 5 bases. Germline lookup yields CDR1 GTSNPN and CDR2 SVGIG (reference sequence). Trimming removed 1 base from V and 4 bases from J, with 10 bases in between. The length of the CDR3 is 13 residues. In DNA, the CDR3 is TGTGCCTGGAGTGCCCAGGGAAGCACTGAAGCTTTCTTT. Its translation: CAWSAQGSTEAFF. Complete variable domain (other parts from reference TRBV30 and TRBJ1-1): SQTIHQWPATLVQPVGSPLSLECTVEGTSNPNLYWYRQAAGRGLQLLFYSVGIGQISSEVPQNLSASRPQDRQFILSSKKLLLSDSGFYLCAWSAQGSTEAFFGQGTRLTVV.

This clone is medium-sized (0.01 to 0.1%) within its sample. The chain employs TRBV4-1 and TRBJ2-7; the D is unclear. The CDR3 has 14 amino acids. The V and J ends lost 1 base and 3 bases respectively, with 10 bases between them. Germline-derived CDR1 and CDR2 are MGHRA and YSYEKL. This CDR3 reads CASSQGAQVYEQYF. The CDR3, as DNA: TGCGCCAGCAGCCAAGGTGCCCAGGTCTACGAGCAGTACTTC.

This clone was observed a handful of times. This chain links TRBV6-1 with TRBJ2-1; D is uncertain. The CDR3 extends over 12 amino acids. V was pared by 8 bases and J by 9 bases, with 14 bases between. Germline lookup yields CDR1 MNHNS and CDR2 SASEGT. DNA of the CDR3: TGTGCCAGCCTCGGCTCGAGGCGTGAGCAGTTCTTC. Translation: CASLGSRREQFF.

The rearrangement links TRBV7-8 to TRBJ2-3; 8 bases agree with TRBD1. The CDR3 is 13 amino acids. The V and J ends lost 7 bases and 2 bases, in that order; junction bases with no gene match: 2. The germline V gene has CDR1 SGHVS and CDR2 FQNEAQ. This chain's CDR3 is CASMTGVTDTQYF. The CDR3 coding sequence is TGTGCCAGCATGACAGGGGTCACAGATACGCAGTATTTT.

The chain has TRBV27 and TRBJ2-5, with TRBD1 matching over 11 bases. CDR1 and CDR2 (germline): MNHEY, SMNVEV (reference sequence). The V gene end was trimmed by 2 bases and the J gene end by 5 bases; junction bases not matched to a gene: 7. This CDR3 spans 16 amino acids. The chain's CDR3 is CASSLIPGQGVETQYF. In DNA form, the CDR3 reads TGTGCCAGCAGTTTAATTCCGGGACAGGGGGTTGAGACCCAGTACTTC.

The chain links TRBV11-3 to TRBJ2-5; D is unresolved. The last part of the DNA fits TRBJ2-7 better; the J call may be wrong. Per germline, CDR1 SGHNT and CDR2 YENEEA. CDR3 length equals 13 residues. CDR3 amino acids: CASSPGAPYEQYF. In DNA, the CDR3 is TGTGCCAGCAGCCCAGGCGCCCCCTACGAGCAGTACTTC.

CDR3 DNA sequence: TGTGCCAGCAGTGAACTAGCGGTTATCTACGAGCAGTACTTC. Encoded protein: CASSELAVIYEQYF. The rearrangement uses TRBV2 and TRBJ2-7, with 7 bases lining up with TRBD2. The CDR3 covers 14 residues. V lost 2 bases to trimming and J lost 3 bases; unmatched junction nucleotides: 4. The germline V gene encodes CDR1 SNHLY and CDR2 FYNNEI.

The V call is TRBV5-4, the J call TRBJ1-1, with D hard to call. Trimming took 4 bases from V and 4 from J, leaving 11 bases between them. CDR1 is SGHNT, CDR2 YYREEE, per germline (reference sequence). This CDR3 contains 13 residues. CDR3 region: CASSDSPPTEAFF. In nucleotides, the CDR3 is TGTGCCAGCAGCGACTCGCCGCCCACTGAAGCTTTCTTT.

The V and J genes are TRBV10-2 and TRBJ1-5, with D unclear. Germline assignment: CDR1 WSHSY and CDR2 SAAADI. The ends were cut back, 2 bases at V and 1 base at J, with 6 bases in the middle. This CDR3 spans 14 amino acids. The CDR3 loop is CASSEGGSNQPQHF. CDR3 nucleotide sequence: TGCGCCAGCAGTGAGGGCGGGAGCAATCAGCCCCAGCATTTT.